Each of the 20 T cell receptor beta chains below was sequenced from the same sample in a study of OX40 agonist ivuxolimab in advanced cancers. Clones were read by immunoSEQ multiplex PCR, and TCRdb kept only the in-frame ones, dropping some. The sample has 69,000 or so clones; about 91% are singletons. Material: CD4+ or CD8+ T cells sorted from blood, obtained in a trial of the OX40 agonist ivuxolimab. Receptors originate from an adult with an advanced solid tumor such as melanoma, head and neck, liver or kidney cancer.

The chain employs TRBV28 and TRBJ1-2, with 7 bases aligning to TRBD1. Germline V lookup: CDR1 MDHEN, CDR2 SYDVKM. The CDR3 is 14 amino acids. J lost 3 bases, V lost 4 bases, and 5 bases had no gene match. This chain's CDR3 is CASSSAGTDYGYTF. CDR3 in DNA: TGTGCCAGCAGTTCAGCCGGGACAGACTATGGCTACACCTTC.

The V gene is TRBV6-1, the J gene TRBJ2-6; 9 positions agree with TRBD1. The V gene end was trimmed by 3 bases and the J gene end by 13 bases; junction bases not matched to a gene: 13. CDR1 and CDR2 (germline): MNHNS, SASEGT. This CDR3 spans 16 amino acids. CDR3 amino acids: CASSEGGTGYPKVLTF. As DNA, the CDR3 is TGTGCCAGCAGTGAGGGGGGGACAGGGTACCCTAAAGTCCTGACTTTC.

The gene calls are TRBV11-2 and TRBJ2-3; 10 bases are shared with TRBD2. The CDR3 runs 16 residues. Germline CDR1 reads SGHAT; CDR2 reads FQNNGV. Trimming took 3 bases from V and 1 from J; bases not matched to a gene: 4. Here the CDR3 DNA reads TGTGCCAGCAGCTTCCTAGCGGGGGCCCGCACAGATACGCAGTATTTT. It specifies CASSFLAGARTDTQYF.

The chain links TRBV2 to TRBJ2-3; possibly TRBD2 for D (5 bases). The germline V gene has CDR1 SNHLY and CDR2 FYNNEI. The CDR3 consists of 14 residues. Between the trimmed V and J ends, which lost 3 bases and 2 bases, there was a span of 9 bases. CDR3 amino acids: CASSEGSTTDTQYF. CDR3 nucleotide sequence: TGTGCCAGCAGTGAGGGGAGTACCACAGATACGCAGTATTTT.

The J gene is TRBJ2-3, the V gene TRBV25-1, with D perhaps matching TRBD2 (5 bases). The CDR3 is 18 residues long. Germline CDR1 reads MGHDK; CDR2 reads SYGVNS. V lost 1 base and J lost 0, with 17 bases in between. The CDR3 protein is CASSEFPGMGASTDTQYF. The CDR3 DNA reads TGTGCCAGCAGTGAATTTCCGGGTATGGGAGCTAGCACAGATACGCAGTATTTT.

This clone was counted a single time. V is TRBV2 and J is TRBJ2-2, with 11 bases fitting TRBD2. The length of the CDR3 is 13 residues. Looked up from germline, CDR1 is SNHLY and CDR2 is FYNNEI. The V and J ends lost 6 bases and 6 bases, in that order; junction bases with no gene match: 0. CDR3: CASRLAGAGELFF. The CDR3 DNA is TGTGCCAGCAGACTAGCGGGGGCCGGGGAGCTGTTTTTT.

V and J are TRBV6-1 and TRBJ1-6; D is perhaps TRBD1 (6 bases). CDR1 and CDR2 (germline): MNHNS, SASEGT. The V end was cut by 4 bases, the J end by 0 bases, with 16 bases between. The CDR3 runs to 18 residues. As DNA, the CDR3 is TGTGCCAGCAGTGGGGGACAAGGAGGGAGCTCCTATAATTCACCCCTCCACTTT. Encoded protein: CASSGGQGGSSYNSPLHF.

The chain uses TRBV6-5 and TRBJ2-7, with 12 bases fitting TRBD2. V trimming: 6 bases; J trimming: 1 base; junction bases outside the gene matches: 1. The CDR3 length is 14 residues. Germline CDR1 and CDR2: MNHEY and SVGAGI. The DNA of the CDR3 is TGTGCCAGCAGAACTAGCGGGGGGTCCTACGAGCAGTACTTC. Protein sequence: CASRTSGGSYEQYF.

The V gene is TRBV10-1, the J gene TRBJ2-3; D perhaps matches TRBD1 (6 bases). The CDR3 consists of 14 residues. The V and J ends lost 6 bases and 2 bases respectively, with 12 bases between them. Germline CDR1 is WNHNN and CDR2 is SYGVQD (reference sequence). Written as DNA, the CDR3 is TGCGCCAGCAGCCGGGACACTTCCACAGATACGCAGTATTTT. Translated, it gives CASSRDTSTDTQYF.

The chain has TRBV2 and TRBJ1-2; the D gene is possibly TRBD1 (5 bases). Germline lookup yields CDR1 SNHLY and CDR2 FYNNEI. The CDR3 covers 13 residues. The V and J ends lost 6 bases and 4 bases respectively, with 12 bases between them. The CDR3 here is CASRGRVTYGYTF. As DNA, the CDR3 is TGTGCCAGCAGGGGCAGGGTGACCTATGGCTACACCTTC. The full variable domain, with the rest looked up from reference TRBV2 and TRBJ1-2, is EPEVTQTPSHQVTQMGQEVILRCVPISNHLYFYWYRQILGQKVEFLVSFYNNEISEKSEIFDDQFSVERPDGSNFTLKIRSTKLEDSAMYFCASRGRVTYGYTFGSGTRLTVV.

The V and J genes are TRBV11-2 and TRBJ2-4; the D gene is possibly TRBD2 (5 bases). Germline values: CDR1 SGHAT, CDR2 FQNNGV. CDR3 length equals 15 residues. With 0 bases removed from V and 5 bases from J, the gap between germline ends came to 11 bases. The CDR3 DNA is TGTGCCAGCAGCTTAGATACCGCGGAGGAAAACATTCAGTACTTC. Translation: CASSLDTAEENIQYF.

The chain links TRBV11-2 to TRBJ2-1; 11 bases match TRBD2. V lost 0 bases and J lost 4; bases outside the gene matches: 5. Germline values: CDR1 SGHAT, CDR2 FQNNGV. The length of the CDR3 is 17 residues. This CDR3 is CASSLDWLAGGYNEQFF. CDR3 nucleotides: TGTGCCAGCAGCTTAGATTGGCTAGCGGGGGGATACAATGAGCAGTTCTTC.

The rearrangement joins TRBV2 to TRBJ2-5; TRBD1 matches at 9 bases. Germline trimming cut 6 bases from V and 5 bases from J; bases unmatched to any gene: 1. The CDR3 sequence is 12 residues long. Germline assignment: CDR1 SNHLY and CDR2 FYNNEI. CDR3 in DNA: TGTGCCAGCAGGGACAGGGGTGAGACCCAGTACTTC. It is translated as CASRDRGETQYF.

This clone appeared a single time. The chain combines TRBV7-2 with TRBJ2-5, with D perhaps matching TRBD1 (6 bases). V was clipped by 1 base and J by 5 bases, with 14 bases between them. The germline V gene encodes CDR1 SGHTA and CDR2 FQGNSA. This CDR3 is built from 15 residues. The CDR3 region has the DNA TGTGCCAGCAGCTTAGGGGGACAAAACTGGGAGACCCAGTACTTC. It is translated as CASSLGGQNWETQYF.

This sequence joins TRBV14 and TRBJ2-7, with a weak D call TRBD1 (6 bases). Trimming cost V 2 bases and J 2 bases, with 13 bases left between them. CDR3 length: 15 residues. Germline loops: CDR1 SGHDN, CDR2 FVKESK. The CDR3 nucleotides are TGTGCCAGCAGCCAAAGGGCAGGGGAAGCCTACGAGCAGTACTTC. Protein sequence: CASSQRAGEAYEQYF.

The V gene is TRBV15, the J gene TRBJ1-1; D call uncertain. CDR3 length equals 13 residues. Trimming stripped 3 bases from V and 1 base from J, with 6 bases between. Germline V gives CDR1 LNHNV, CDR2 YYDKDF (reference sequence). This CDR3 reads CATSRTENTEAFF. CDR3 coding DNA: TGTGCCACCAGCAGGACCGAGAACACTGAAGCTTTCTTT.

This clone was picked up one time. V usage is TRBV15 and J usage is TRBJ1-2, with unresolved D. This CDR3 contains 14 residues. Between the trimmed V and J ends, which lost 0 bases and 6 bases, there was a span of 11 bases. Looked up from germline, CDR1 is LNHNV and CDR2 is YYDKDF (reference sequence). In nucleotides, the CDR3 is TGTGCCACCAGCAGAGAGGAATACATCAATGGCTACACCTTC. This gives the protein CATSREEYINGYTF.

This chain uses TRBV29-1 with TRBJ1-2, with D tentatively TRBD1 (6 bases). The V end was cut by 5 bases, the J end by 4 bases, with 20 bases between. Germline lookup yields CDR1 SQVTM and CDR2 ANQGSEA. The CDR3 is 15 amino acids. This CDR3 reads CSVYPDSHSSYGYTF. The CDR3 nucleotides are TGCAGCGTTTACCCGGACAGCCATTCTTCCTATGGCTACACCTTC.

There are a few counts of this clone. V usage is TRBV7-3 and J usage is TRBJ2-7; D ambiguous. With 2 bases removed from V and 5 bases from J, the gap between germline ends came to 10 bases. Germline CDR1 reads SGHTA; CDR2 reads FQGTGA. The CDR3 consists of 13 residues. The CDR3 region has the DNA TGTGCCAGCAGCTTAGTTTTAGGGCACGAGCAGTACTTC. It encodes CASSLVLGHEQYF.

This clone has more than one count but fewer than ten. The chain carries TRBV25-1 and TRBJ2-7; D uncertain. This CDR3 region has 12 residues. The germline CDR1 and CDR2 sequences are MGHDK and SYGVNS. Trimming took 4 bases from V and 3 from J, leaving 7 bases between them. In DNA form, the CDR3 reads TGTGCCAGCAGTGGTCATTTCTACGAGCAGTACTTC. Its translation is CASSGHFYEQYF.